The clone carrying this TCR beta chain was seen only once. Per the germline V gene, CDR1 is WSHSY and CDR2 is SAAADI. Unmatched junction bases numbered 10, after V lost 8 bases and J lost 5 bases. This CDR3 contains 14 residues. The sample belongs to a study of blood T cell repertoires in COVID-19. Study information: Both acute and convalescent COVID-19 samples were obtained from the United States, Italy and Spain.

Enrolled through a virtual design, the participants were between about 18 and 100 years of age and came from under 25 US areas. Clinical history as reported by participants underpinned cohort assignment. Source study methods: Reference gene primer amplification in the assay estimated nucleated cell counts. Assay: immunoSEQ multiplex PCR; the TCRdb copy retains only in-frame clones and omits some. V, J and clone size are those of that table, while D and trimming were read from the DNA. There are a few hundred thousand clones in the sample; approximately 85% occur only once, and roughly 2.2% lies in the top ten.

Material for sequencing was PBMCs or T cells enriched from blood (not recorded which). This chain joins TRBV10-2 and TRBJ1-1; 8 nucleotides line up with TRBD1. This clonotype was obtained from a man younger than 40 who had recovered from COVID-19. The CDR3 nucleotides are TGCGCCAGCGTTCAGGCAGGGGGCAAAACTGAAGCTTTCTTT. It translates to CASVQAGGKTEAFF.